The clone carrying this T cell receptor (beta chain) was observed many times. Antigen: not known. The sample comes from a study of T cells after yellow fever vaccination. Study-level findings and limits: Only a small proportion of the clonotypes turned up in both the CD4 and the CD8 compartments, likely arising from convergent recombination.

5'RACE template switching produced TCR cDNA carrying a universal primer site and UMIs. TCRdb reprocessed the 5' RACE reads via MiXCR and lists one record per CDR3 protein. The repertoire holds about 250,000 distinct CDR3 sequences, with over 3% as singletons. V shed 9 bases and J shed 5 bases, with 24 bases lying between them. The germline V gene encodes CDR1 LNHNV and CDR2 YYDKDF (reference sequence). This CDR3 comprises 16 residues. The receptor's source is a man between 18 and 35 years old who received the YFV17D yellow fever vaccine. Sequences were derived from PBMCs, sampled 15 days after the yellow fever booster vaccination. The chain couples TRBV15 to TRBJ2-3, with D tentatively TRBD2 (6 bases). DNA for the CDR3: TGTGCCACGGCCCGTCAAGGGACTCCGGTCAGAGATACGCAGTATTTT. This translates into CATARQGTPVRDTQYF.